These 15 T cell receptor beta chains originate from one sample sequenced in a study of T cell responses to AZD1222 COVID-19 vaccine. Here immunoSEQ multiplex PCR was the method, and the copy in TCRdb shows in-frame clones only, minus some. The sample consists of some 110,000 clones, roughly 87% of them appearing once. Here the sequenced sample was peripheral blood, taken 28 days after the second AZD1222 dose. The receptor source for this set is an adult who received the AZD1222 COVID-19 vaccine.

V and J are TRBV6-4 and TRBJ1-5; D remains ambiguous. From germline, CDR1 is MRHNA and CDR2 SNTAGT. Trimming shortened V by 3 bases and J by 5 bases, and 20 bases separated the two germline ends. This CDR3 comprises 17 residues. This CDR3 reads CASSESRRKRVYQPQHF. The DNA of the CDR3 is TGTGCCAGCAGTGAGAGTCGTCGGAAAAGGGTATATCAGCCCCAGCATTTT.

This clone has a single count. V gene TRBV27 combines with J gene TRBJ1-1, with TRBD1 as a possible D gene (6 bases). CDR1 and CDR2 (germline): MNHEY, SMNVEV (reference sequence). The length of the CDR3 is 15 residues. Trimming pared 5 bases from V and 0 bases from J, leaving 13 bases between. Written as DNA, the CDR3 is TGTGCCAGCAGTCTACAAGGGGGGATGAACACTGAAGCTTTCTTT. It yields the protein CASSLQGGMNTEAFF.

The rearrangement uses TRBV19 and TRBJ1-5; no clear D. In germline, CDR1 is LNHDA, CDR2 SQIVND (reference sequence). V dropped 6 bases and J dropped 5 bases, with 14 bases sitting between them. This CDR3 spans 14 amino acids. CDR3 coding DNA: TGTGCCAGTAGCCTCGAGGAGAGCGATCAGCCCCAGCATTTT. Translation: CASSLEESDQPQHF.

The chain carries TRBV29-1 and TRBJ1-5; possibly TRBD1 for D (5 bases). The CDR3 has 15 residues. CDR1 SQVTM and CDR2 ANQGSEA come from the germline V gene. Trimming shortened V by 6 bases and J by 2 bases, and 17 bases separated the two germline ends. CDR3 DNA sequence: TGCAGCGTGTTACTGGACGCGGGGGGCAATCAGCCCCAGCATTTT. Protein product: CSVLLDAGGNQPQHF.

This clone was recorded only once. This sequence joins TRBV9 and TRBJ2-3, with D uncertain. The CDR3 totals 14 residues. Between the trimmed V and J ends, which lost 3 bases and 6 bases, there was a span of 14 bases. CDR1 is SGDLS, CDR2 YYNGEE, per germline. CDR3 sequence: CASSDSEYLDTQYF. The CDR3 bases are TGTGCCAGCAGCGATTCTGAGTACTTGGATACGCAGTATTTT.

This rearrangement joins TRBV6-5 to TRBJ1-1; D may be TRBD1 (6 bases). CDR1 and CDR2 (germline): MNHEY, SVGAGI. With 8 bases removed from V and 3 bases from J, the gap between germline ends came to 13 bases. The CDR3 covers 13 residues. The CDR3 protein is CASFRTADTEAFF. CDR3 coding DNA: TGTGCCAGCTTCCGGACAGCCGACACTGAAGCTTTCTTT.

J is TRBJ1-1 and V is TRBV2, with D perhaps TRBD1 (5 bases). Trimming took 7 bases from V and 4 from J, leaving 16 bases between them. The germline V gene encodes CDR1 SNHLY and CDR2 FYNNEI. The CDR3 spans 14 residues. The CDR3, as DNA: TGTGCCAGCACCAAGACAGTTATGCGCACTGAAGCTTTCTTT. Its protein product is CASTKTVMRTEAFF.

The chain joins TRBV5-1 to TRBJ2-7; 8 bases are shared with TRBD1. Germline assignment: CDR1 SGHRS and CDR2 YFSETQ. The CDR3 sequence is 14 residues long. Unmatched junction bases numbered 8, after V lost 3 bases and J lost 6 bases. The DNA of the CDR3 is TGCGCCAGCAGCTCCGGACAGGGTCGTCGCGAGCAGTACTTC. It translates to CASSSGQGRREQYF.

The chain employs TRBV5-6 and TRBJ2-2, with TRBD1 as a possible D gene (6 bases). Trimming removed 0 bases at V and 6 bases at J, with 18 bases between. The germline gives CDR1 SGHDT, CDR2 YYEEEE. CDR3 length: 17 residues. The CDR3 nucleotides read TGTGCCAGCAGCTTGGAGATAGGGGGTTTAGGTTCCGGGGAGCTGTTTTTT. It encodes CASSLEIGGLGSGELFF.

V is TRBV7-9 and J is TRBJ1-6; weak D call: TRBD1 (5 bases). CDR3 length: 15 amino acids. V was clipped by 6 bases and J by 6 bases, with 15 bases between them. Looked up from germline, CDR1 is SEHNR and CDR2 is FQNEAQ (reference sequence). The CDR3 DNA is TGTGCCAGCAGTTGGGACCAGAGGGGTAATTCACCCCTCCACTTT. Translating it yields CASSWDQRGNSPLHF.

This chain uses TRBV24-1 with TRBJ2-3; the D gene is possibly TRBD2 (7 bases). Germline values: CDR1 KGHDR, CDR2 SFDVKD. This CDR3 has 14 amino acids. The ends were cut back, 9 bases at V and 4 bases at J, with 16 bases in the middle. CDR3 DNA: TGTGCCACCGCCGACGCGGGGGCCTCAGATACGCAGTATTTT. Translation: CATADAGASDTQYF.

The rearrangement uses TRBV2 and TRBJ2-7; D perhaps matches TRBD1 (5 bases). The CDR3 has 14 residues. The ends were cut back, 6 bases at V and 4 bases at J, with 16 bases in the middle. Germline V lookup: CDR1 SNHLY, CDR2 FYNNEI. Written as DNA, the CDR3 is TGTGCCAGCAGGCTGGGGCAGGGAAAATACGAGCAGTACTTC. Protein: CASRLGQGKYEQYF.

As concerns this clone: Other DNA sequences within the sample encode an identical CDR3. V gene TRBV3-1 (or the pseudogene TRBV3-2) combines with J gene TRBJ2-7; no definite D call. The CDR3 covers 11 residues. Germline V gene data show CDR1 as LGHDT and CDR2 as YNNKEL (reference sequence). V was pared by 2 bases and J by 3 bases, with 2 bases between. The CDR3 is CASSQSYEQYF. CDR3 sequence (DNA): TGTGCCAGCAGCCAAAGCTACGAGCAGTACTTC.

CDR3 in amino acids: CASSLGGTGNYEQYF. CDR3 in DNA: TGCGCCAGCAGCTTGGGTGGGACAGGGAACTACGAGCAGTACTTC. The chain carries TRBV5-1 and TRBJ2-7; 9 bases are a match to TRBD1. CDR1 is SGHRS and CDR2 is YFSETQ in the germline V gene. The CDR3 is 15 residues long. Trimming took 0 bases from V and 3 from J; bases not matched to a gene: 4.

V gene TRBV7-9 combines with J gene TRBJ1-4, with D unclear. Trimming left V 4 bases short and J 0 bases short, with 3 bases between. The length of the CDR3 is 13 residues. From germline, CDR1 is SEHNR and CDR2 FQNEAQ (reference sequence). The CDR3 coding sequence is TGTGCCAGCAGCTCGGCAACTAATGAAAAACTGTTTTTT. It codes for CASSSATNEKLFF.